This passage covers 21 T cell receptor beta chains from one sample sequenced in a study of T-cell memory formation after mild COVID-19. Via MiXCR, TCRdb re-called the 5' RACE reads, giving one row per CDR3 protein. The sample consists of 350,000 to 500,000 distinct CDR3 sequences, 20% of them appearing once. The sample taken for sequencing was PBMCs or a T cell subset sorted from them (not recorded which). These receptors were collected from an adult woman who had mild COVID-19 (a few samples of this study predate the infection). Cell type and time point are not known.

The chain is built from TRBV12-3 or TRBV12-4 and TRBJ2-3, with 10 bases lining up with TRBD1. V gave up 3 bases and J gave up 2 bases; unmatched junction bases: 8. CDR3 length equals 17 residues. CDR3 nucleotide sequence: TGTGCCAGCAGTTTGCCTGGGACAGGGGCGGACACAGATACGCAGTATTTT. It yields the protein CASSLPGTGADTDTQYF.

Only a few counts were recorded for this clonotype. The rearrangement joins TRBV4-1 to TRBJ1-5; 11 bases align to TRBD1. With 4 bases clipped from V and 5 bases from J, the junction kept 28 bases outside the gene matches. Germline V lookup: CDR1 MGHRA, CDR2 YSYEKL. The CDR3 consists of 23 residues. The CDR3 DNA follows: TGCGCCAGCAGCCTCGGGGGGATGAGGGGATCCGGGACAGGGGGTAGGGGTGATCAGCCCCAGCATTTT. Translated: CASSLGGMRGSGTGGRGDQPQHF.

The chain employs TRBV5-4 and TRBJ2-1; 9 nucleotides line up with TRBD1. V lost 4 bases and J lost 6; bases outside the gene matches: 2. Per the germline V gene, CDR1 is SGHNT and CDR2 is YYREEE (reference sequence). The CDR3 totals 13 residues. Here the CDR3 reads CASSVTGGNEQFF. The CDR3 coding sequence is TGTGCCAGCAGCGTGACAGGGGGCAATGAGCAGTTCTTC.

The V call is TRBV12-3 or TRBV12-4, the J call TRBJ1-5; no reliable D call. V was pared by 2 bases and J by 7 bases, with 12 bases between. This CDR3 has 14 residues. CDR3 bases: TGTGCCAGCAGTTTAAGGCAGACGGGCCAGCCCCAGCATTTT. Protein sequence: CASSLRQTGQPQHF.

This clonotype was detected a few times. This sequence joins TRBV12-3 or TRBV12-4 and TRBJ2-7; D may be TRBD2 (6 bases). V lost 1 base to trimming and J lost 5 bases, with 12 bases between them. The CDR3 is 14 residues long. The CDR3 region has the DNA TGTGCCAGCAGTTTAGGTGCTAGCGTCGACGAGCAGTACTTC. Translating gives CASSLGASVDEQYF.

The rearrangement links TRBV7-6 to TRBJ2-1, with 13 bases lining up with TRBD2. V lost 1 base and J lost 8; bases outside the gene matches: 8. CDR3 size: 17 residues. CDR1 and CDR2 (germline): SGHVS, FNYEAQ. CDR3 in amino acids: CASSLGGGLAGVHEQFF. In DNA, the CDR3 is TGTGCCAGCAGCTTAGGGGGAGGACTAGCGGGGGTCCATGAGCAGTTCTTC.

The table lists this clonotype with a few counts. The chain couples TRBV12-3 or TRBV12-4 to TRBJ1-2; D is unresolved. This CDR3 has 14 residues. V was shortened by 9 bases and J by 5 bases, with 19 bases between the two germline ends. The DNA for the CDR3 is TGTGCCAGTAGCCCGGCCAGCCAGTTGTATGGCTACACCTTC. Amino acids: CASSPASQLYGYTF.

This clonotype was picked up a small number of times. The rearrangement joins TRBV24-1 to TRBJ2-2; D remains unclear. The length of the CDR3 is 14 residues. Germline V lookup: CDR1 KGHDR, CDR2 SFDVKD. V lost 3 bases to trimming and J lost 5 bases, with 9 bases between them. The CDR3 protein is CATSDLLATGELFF. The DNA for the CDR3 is TGTGCCACCAGTGATCTACTGGCAACCGGGGAGCTGTTTTTT.

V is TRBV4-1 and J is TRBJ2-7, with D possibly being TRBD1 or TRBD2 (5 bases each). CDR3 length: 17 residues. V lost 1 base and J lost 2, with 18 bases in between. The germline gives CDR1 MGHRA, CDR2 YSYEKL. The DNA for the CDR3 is TGCGCCAGCAGCCAAGGGTTTCCGGGGCTCCAAACCTACGAGCAGTACTTC. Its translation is CASSQGFPGLQTYEQYF.

The CDR3 spells CASSEGPGTGYGYTF. CDR3 bases: TGTGCCAGCAGTGAAGGACCGGGGACAGGCTATGGCTACACCTTC. The J gene is TRBJ1-2, the V gene TRBV6-1, with 8 bases lining up with TRBD1. Germline loops: CDR1 MNHNS, CDR2 SASEGT. V gave up 1 base and J gave up 4 bases; unmatched junction bases: 5. The CDR3 length is 15 residues.

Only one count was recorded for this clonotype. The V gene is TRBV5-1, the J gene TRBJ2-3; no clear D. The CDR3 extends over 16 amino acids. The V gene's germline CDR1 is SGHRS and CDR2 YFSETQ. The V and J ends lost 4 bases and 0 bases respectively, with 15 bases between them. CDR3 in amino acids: CASSHMRRASTDTQYF. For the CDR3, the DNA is TGCGCCAGCAGCCATATGAGACGGGCTAGCACAGATACGCAGTATTTT.

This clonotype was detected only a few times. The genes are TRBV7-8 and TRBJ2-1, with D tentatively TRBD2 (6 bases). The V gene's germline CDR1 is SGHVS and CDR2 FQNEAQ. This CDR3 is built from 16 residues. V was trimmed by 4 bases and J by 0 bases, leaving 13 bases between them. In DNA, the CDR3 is TGTGCCAGCAGCTCCCCCCGCGGGGACTCCTACAATGAGCAGTTCTTC. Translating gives CASSSPRGDSYNEQFF. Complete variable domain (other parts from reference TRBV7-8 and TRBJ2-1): GAGVSQSPRYKVAKRGQDVALRCDPISGHVSLFWYQQALGQGPEFLTYFQNEAQLDKSGLPSDRFFAERPEGSVSTLKIQRTQQEDSAVYLCASSSPRGDSYNEQFFGPGTRLTVL.

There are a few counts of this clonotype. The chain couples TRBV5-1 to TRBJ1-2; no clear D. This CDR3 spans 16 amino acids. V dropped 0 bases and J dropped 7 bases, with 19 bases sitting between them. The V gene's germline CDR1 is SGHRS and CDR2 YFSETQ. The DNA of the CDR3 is TGCGCCAGCAGCTTGGATGGTGCCTCCATCAATGGTGGCTACACCTTC. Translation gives CASSLDGASINGGYTF.

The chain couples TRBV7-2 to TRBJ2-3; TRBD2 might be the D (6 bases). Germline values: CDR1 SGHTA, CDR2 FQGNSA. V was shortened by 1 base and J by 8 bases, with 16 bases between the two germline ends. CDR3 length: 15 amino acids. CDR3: CASSLGGTLFRTQYF. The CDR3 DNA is TGTGCCAGCAGCTTAGGAGGGACTCTATTTCGTACGCAGTATTTT.

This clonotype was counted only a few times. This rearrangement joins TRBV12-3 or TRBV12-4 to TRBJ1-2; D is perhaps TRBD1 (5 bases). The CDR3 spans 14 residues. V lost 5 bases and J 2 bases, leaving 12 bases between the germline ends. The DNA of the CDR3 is TGTGCCAGCAGTCCGTACCAGGGAAACTATGGCTACACCTTC. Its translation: CASSPYQGNYGYTF.

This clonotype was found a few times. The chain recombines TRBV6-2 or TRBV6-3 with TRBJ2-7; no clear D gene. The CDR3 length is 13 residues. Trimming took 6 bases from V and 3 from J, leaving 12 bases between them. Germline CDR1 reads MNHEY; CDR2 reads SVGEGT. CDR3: CASRPRVNYEQYF. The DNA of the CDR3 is TGTGCCAGCAGACCCCGGGTTAACTACGAGCAGTACTTC.

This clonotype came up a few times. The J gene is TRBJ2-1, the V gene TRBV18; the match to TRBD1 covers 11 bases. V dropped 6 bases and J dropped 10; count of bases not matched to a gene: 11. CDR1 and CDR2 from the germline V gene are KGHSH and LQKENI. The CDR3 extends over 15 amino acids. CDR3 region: CASSPSRTGGPEQFF. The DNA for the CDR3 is TGTGCCAGCTCCCCCAGCAGGACAGGGGGCCCCGAGCAGTTCTTC.

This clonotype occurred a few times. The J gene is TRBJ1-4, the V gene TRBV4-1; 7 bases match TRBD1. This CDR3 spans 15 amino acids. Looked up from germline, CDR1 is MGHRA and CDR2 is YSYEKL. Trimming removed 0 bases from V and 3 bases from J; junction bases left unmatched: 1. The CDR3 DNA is TGCGCCAGCAGCCAAGATGGGACAGCTAATGAAAAACTGTTTTTT. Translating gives CASSQDGTANEKLFF.

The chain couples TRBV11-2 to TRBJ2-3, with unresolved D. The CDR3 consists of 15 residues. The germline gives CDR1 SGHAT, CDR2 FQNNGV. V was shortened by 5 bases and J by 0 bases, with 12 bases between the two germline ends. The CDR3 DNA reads TGTGCCAGCAGCGTTTTAGGTTCTAGCACAGATACGCAGTATTTT. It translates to CASSVLGSSTDTQYF.

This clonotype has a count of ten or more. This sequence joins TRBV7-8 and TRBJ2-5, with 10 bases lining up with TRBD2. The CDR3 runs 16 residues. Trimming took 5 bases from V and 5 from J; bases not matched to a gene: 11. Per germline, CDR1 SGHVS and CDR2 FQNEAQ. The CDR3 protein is CASSPRKRGGLETQYF. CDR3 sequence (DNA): TGTGCCAGCAGCCCTCGGAAGCGGGGGGGCCTCGAGACCCAGTACTTC.

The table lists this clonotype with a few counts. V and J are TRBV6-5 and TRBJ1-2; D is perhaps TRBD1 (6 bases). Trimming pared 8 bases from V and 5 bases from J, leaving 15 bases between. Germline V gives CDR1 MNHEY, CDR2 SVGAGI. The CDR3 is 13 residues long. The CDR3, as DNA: TGTGCCAGCGTTCCGGGACACATTTATGGCTACACCTTC. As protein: CASVPGHIYGYTF.